The 10 T cell receptor beta chains presented below share a single source sample, sequenced in a study of OX40 agonist ivuxolimab in advanced cancers. Profiled with immunoSEQ multiplex PCR; TCRdb holds only in-frame clones, not every one. The data contain tens of thousands of clones, about 86% of them singletons. The specimen comprised CD4+ or CD8+ T cells sorted from blood, sampled in a trial of the OX40 agonist ivuxolimab. Receptor source: an adult with an advanced solid tumor such as melanoma, head and neck, liver or kidney cancer.

V is TRBV18 and J is TRBJ2-7; 9 bases are shared with TRBD1. Per the germline V gene, CDR1 is KGHSH and CDR2 is LQKENI. After removal of 4 bases from V and 0 bases from J, the junction contained 4 bases not matched to a gene. The CDR3 covers 15 residues. The DNA of the CDR3 is TGTGCCAGCTCACGCACAGGGGGCAGCTCCTACGAGCAGTACTTC. It translates to CASSRTGGSSYEQYF.

The chain links TRBV30 to TRBJ1-2; TRBD1 is a possible D gene (6 bases). Trimming pared 2 bases from V and 4 bases from J, leaving 17 bases between. From germline, CDR1 is GTSNPN and CDR2 SVGIG (reference sequence). The CDR3 runs 15 residues. The CDR3: CAWSPPGGRGYGYTF. The CDR3 nucleotides read TGTGCCTGGAGTCCACCCGGGGGGCGAGGCTATGGCTACACCTTC.

The chain links TRBV27 to TRBJ1-2; D is perhaps TRBD1 (6 bases). The CDR3 covers 15 residues. Germline loops: CDR1 MNHEY, CDR2 SMNVEV (reference sequence). V was pared by 4 bases and J by 4 bases, with 16 bases between. CDR3 nucleotide sequence: TGTGCCAGCAGTTCTCAGGGACAAGCCAGCTATGGCTACACCTTC. Protein sequence: CASSSQGQASYGYTF.

This clone was detected once. This rearrangement joins TRBV10-3 to TRBJ2-1; D tentatively reads TRBD1 or TRBD2 (5 bases each). The CDR3 has 15 residues. Germline lookup yields CDR1 ENHRY and CDR2 SYGVKD. Trimming cost V 4 bases and J 7 bases, with 17 bases left between them. CDR3 nucleotide sequence: TGTGCCATCAGTGGCGGACGAGGGGCGGGTAATGAGCAGTTCTTC. Its translation is CAISGGRGAGNEQFF.

The V and J genes are TRBV28 and TRBJ2-5, with 9 bases lining up with TRBD1. The CDR3 runs 17 residues. The V and J ends lost 6 bases and 2 bases, in that order; junction bases with no gene match: 13. Germline V lookup: CDR1 MDHEN, CDR2 SYDVKM. CDR3 amino acids: CASSTEGQGVGQETQYF. Written as DNA, the CDR3 is TGTGCCAGCAGCACCGAGGGACAGGGAGTGGGTCAAGAGACCCAGTACTTC.

The chain links TRBV7-2 to TRBJ2-2, with 8 bases aligning to TRBD2. The CDR3 runs 15 residues. V lost 4 bases and J lost 5; bases outside the gene matches: 6. CDR1 is SGHTA and CDR2 is FQGNSA in the germline V gene. DNA for the CDR3: TGTGCCAGCAGCTCGGGGGGGCTCAGGACCGGGGAGCTGTTTTTT. Translating it yields CASSSGGLRTGELFF. Supplemented by reference TRBV7-2 and TRBJ2-2, the full variable domain reads GAGVSQSPSNKVTEKGKDVELRCDPISGHTALYWYRQSLGQGLEFLIYFQGNSAPDKSGLPSDRFSAERTGGSVSTLTIQRTQQEDSAVYLCASSSGGLRTGELFFGEGSRLTVL.

The chain uses TRBV5-8 and TRBJ1-3; 7 nucleotides match TRBD1. After removal of 6 bases from V and 4 bases from J, the junction contained 7 bases not matched to a gene. Germline V CDR1 and CDR2: SGHTS, YDEGEE. This CDR3 contains 14 residues. The CDR3 reads CASKRGQPGNTIYF. The CDR3 nucleotides read TGTGCCAGCAAAAGGGGACAGCCGGGAAACACCATATATTTT.

The V call is TRBV6-5, the J call TRBJ2-4; 9 bases agree with TRBD1. CDR3 size: 14 residues. Looked up from germline, CDR1 is MNHEY and CDR2 is SVGAGI. J lost 4 bases, V lost 4 bases, and 2 bases had no gene match. CDR3: CASSSDRGKNIQYF. Written as DNA, the CDR3 is TGTGCCAGCAGTTCGGACAGGGGAAAAAACATTCAGTACTTC.

This chain joins TRBV7-9 and TRBJ2-1; possible D gene TRBD2, 5 bases. The CDR3 has 14 residues. Between the trimmed V and J ends, which lost 5 bases and 10 bases, there was a span of 18 bases. In germline, CDR1 is SEHNR, CDR2 FQNEAQ (reference sequence). CDR3: CASSATGQVAEQFF. The CDR3 nucleotides read TGTGCCAGCAGCGCCACGGGCCAGGTAGCGGAGCAGTTCTTC.

The chain links TRBV5-1 to TRBJ2-1; 8 bases map to TRBD2. The CDR3 length is 15 residues. Per germline, CDR1 SGHRS and CDR2 YFSETQ. J was trimmed by 2 bases and V by 1 base; bases with no gene match: 2. Here the CDR3 reads CASSLTAGAYNEQFF. The CDR3 DNA reads as TGCGCCAGCAGCTTGACAGCGGGGGCCTACAATGAGCAGTTCTTC.